The clone carrying this T cell receptor beta chain was recorded only once. What it binds is unknown. The data stem from a study of cytomegalovirus exposure and HLA in healthy donors. Regarding the study as a whole: Three CMV-associated chains proved CMV antigen-specific in vitro.

The repertoire was sequenced with immunoSEQ multiplex PCR; TCRdb's copy has only in-frame clones and lacks some. The profile shows tens of thousands of clones, 94% of them singletons. From germline, CDR1 is LNHDA and CDR2 SQIVND (reference sequence). The length of the CDR3 is 15 residues. V dropped 7 bases and J dropped 10 bases, with 24 bases sitting between them. The sample taken for sequencing was PBMCs. The source is a young woman in good health and CMV-seronegative. This chain uses TRBV19 with TRBJ2-3; perhaps TRBD2 as D (6 bases). DNA for the CDR3: TGTGCCAGTACTACAATCACAGCCCTTTCGGGGGCGCAGTATTTT. This gives the protein CASTTITALSGAQYF.